This T cell receptor beta chain was documented in a study of identical twins. The study, taken as a whole, reports: Fewer insertions marked abundant cord blood beta clonotypes; young adult naive trended weakly, memory not at all.

A universal primer binding site was introduced by template switching. The final cDNA contained unique molecular identifiers. TCRdb re-analysed the 5' RACE reads in MiXCR, keeping a single row per CDR3 protein. This table holds 300,000 to 400,000 distinct CDR3 sequences, 12% found once. As concerns this clonotype: Its matching antigen is unknown.

Each donor was a healthy Caucasian. Trimming took off 2 bases at V and 6 bases at J, with 9 bases between the two ends. Germline values: CDR1 WNHNN, CDR2 SYGVQD (reference sequence). The CDR3 sequence is 13 residues long. This sample also appeared in a second study, on yellow fever vaccine responses in identical twins.

The origin of this receptor is a woman under 30 in good health. J is TRBJ2-3 and V is TRBV10-1; D not resolved. The sample consisted of CD8+ T cells sorted from blood. CDR3 in amino acids: CASSEPGLDTQYF. In DNA, the CDR3 is TGCGCCAGCAGTGAGCCCGGTCTCGATACGCAGTATTTT.